The entry below describes one T cell receptor (beta chain). This clone occurred a few times. The antigen this receptor binds is unknown. No base quality information exists; no much larger clone differs at one position. All of the isolated RNA was reverse transcribed with the High Capacity cDNA Reverse Transcription Kit, so expressed TCRB transcripts were sequenced. Deep immunoSEQ sequencing was applied to naive, central memory and regulatory T cell samples, giving an average of around 3.4 million total reads per sample. Sorted cells were lysed in RLT buffer and RNA was extracted with DNase-treated RNeasy Micro or Mini kits, depending on cell number. Each cell subset was processed separately to prevent cross-contamination, with patient and healthy donor samples processed together. The immunoSEQ multiplex PCR was used to amplify TCRB sequences from cDNA, yielding 87-bp fragments that span the CDR3 region. Sequencing of the amplicons was done on the Illumina HiSeq platform. Regarding the original processing steps: PCR bias was computationally corrected using synthetic template baselines, reads within Hamming distance 2 were collapsed, and singletons that could not be merged were discarded. Reads were aligned against IMGT to assign V, D and J genes, CDR3 length and insertions or deletions at six rearrangement sites. Clonotype counts were normalized to sorted cell number within each subset before computing true diversity and Gini coefficients with the tcR R package. Repertoire sharing was quantified using the overlap coefficient calculated on TCRB nucleotide sequences. TCRdb stores this immuneACCESS table with in-frame sequences only. Part of the clones is absent; in the studies checked, under half of the shortfall reflects unresolved V genes, and no reason is known for the rest. V, J and clone size are those of that table, while D and trimming were read from the DNA. A total of around 150,000 clones appear in this sample, 7% to 9.5% of them only once. Around 0.64% of the sample is taken by the ten largest.

Germline trimming amounts to 4 bases on V and 6 bases on J, with 8 as the count of junction bases outside the gene matches. Counted from cysteine to phenylalanine, this CDR3 has 14 amino acids. Only the CDR3 DNA stays, 42 bases, in frame from base 1. Via the germline V gene (reference sequence), CDR1 is MNHEY and CDR2 SMNVEV. This entry belongs to a study of beta chain features in type 1 diabetes listed by TCRdb under 2018. Background for the entire study: Patients and healthy donors did not differ in mean age, gender distribution, total cell number or subset yield. A total of some 100,000,000 sorted cells were examined across all samples, and a strong correlation was observed between cell number per subset and RNA yield. The study compared TCRB repertoires of sorted circulating CD4+ T cell subsets between recently diagnosed type 1 diabetes patients and matched healthy donors. Regulatory and stem cell-like memory subsets were obtained from only 8 patients and about eight healthy donors, while naive and central memory subsets were obtained from all 30 or so donors. General findings and caveats noted by the study authors: At VDJ recombination sites, type 1 diabetes patients had fewer insertions and more deleted nucleotides, which implies abnormalities in thymic rearrangement. Naive, central memory and regulatory TCRB repertoires appeared to be more alike among patients than among healthy donors. Because the HLA sub-analyses included only small numbers of individuals, any influence of HLA type on TCRB rearrangement was left unresolved. Type 1 diabetes patients showed a moderate but significant shortening of TCRB CDR3 length in all four CD4+ subsets. Shorter templates might be favored by PCR, yet because patient and control samples were amplified and corrected together, any such skew would affect both groups equally. Because cDNA was sequenced instead of genomic DNA, highly expressing activated cells could be over-represented, though the groups showed no difference in activation or CD3 levels.

From each donor, a single peripheral blood sample of 100 to 150 mL on average was drawn into heparinised tubes. Naive, central memory, regulatory and stem cell-like memory CD4+ T cells were sorted on a BD FACSAria II using a panel including CD45RO, CCR7, CD25, CD127, CD95 and CD27. All sorted populations exceeded 98% purity. PBMCs were isolated immediately by Lymphoprep density gradient centrifugation and stained directly without culture. Samples were stained and sorted in pairs, with one healthy donor and one patient per experiment, so that batch effects were minimized. Specimen: central memory CD4+ T cells from blood. This receptor was identified in a woman between 25 and 40 years old with type 1 diabetes. This chain is built from TRBV27 and TRBJ1-2, and 7 bases in between align with TRBD1. The CDR3 protein: CASSSNLTGNGYTF. The bases are TGTGCCAGCAGTTCCAACTTGACAGGGAATGGCTACACCTTC.